The sequence of this T cell receptor beta chain was determined in a study of blood T cell repertoires in COVID-19 (dated by TCRdb to about 2020). Regarding the complete study: The collaborator samples originated in the United States, Italy and Spain and spanned the acute and convalescent phases of COVID-19. The prospective study material was composed of cDNA or gDNA derived from T cells, B-cell-depleted T cells, or PBMCs. Deeply sampled blood TCRbeta repertoires from subjects exposed to, actively infected with, or recovered from COVID-19 were included in the dataset. A freely available public database, intended as a resource for researchers studying the immune response to SARS-CoV-2, is where the repertoires were released. The samples were drawn from two sources: the first 160 participants of the ongoing ImmuneRACE study, and 1,200 or so subjects contributed by 6 global collaborators. The sample metadata nearly always contained a de-identified subject ID, COVID-19 status, age in years and sex. Where HLA class I and class II types were available, the types were taken from metadata supplied by the sample provider, not from assay-based typing.

In regard to this clone: The antigen this receptor binds is unknown. Base qualities are not provided; no much larger clone lies one nucleotide away.

Samples from volunteer blood donors who had recovered from COVID-19 were contributed by a second Seattle source. The collaborating institutions used their own protocols to collect whole blood in K2EDTA tubes. For TCRbeta analysis, collaborators shipped samples in one of three forms: frozen whole blood, isolated PBMCs, or DNA extracted from either of those sample types. The immunoSEQ Assay, a bias-controlled multiplex PCR, was used to amplify TCRbeta CDR3 regions from genomic DNA. For the original study's pipeline: Within the assay, amplification of reference gene primers was used to estimate how many nucleated cells each sample contained. To quantify the absolute abundance of each unique TCRbeta CDR3 rearrangement, sequence reads were collapsed and filtered. For each sample, productive Simpson clonality was calculated as the square root of Simpson's diversity index across productive rearrangements. This immuneACCESS table, as held by TCRdb, lists in-frame sequences with V and J called but not all clones. Of the missing ones, under half trace to an unresolved V gene in checked studies; the others have no known cause. The V and J calls and clone size were taken over from that table, and D and trimming were inferred from the DNA. The sample table contains hundreds of thousands of clones; only one count was recorded for 86% of them. The ten largest account for about 1.6% of the sample.

What the study reported, not specific to this receptor: The quantity of clinical and demographic metadata differed by source and by participant and was supplied without curation.

V has 3 bases trimmed and J has 6 bases trimmed; junction bases matching no gene number 8. The CDR3 sequence holds 15 residues, the cysteine and phenylalanine included. Of all the DNA, just the CDR3 is kept, 45 bases in frame from base 1. The germline V gene specifies ENHRY as CDR1 and SYGVKD as CDR2. The sequenced sample consisted of peripheral blood. The source of this sequence is a woman between 55 and 75 years old who had recovered from COVID-19. Recombination connected TRBV10-3 to TRBJ2-1, with 7 junctional bases fitting TRBD1. The nucleotide sequence is given as TGTGCCATCAGTGACCGGGACAGTTACCCCAATGAGCAGTTCTTC. Translated, this gives CAISDRDSYPNEQFF.